Listed here are 27 T cell receptor beta chains from one sample, sequenced in a study of blood T cells in healthy people across ages. With a J-beta primer mix and a sample-barcoded 5' primer, a second PCR ran about 7 to 12 cycles. TCRdb used MiXCR to reprocess the 5' RACE reads, holding one entry per CDR3 protein. The sample lists about 500,000 distinct CDR3 sequences; less than 25% were seen once. Another study also made use of these data, one on T cells of mothers and their children.

Specimen: blood. Receptors were obtained from a boy aged 5-17 years in good health.

V gene TRBV7-3 combines with J gene TRBJ2-3; 8 nucleotides line up with TRBD2. CDR3 size: 15 residues. In germline, CDR1 is SGHTA, CDR2 FQGTGA. V shed 7 bases and J 6 bases; nucleotides not matched to a gene: 12. The CDR3 reads CASTREGLALDTQYF. CDR3 nucleotide sequence: TGTGCCAGCACCCGGGAGGGACTGGCTCTTGATACGCAGTATTTT. The whole variable domain, filled in from reference TRBV7-3 and TRBJ2-3, reads GAGVSQTPSNKVTEKGKYVELRCDPISGHTALYWYRQSLGQGPEFLIYFQGTGAADDSGLPNDRFFAVRPEGSVSTLKIQRTERGDSAVYLCASTREGLALDTQYFGPGTRLTVL.

This clonotype showed up just a few times. V gene TRBV28 combines with J gene TRBJ2-7, with D maybe TRBD2 (5 bases). Trimming shortened V by 10 bases and J by 2 bases, and 18 bases separated the two germline ends. Germline values: CDR1 MDHEN, CDR2 SYDVKM. The CDR3 is made up of 14 amino acids. The CDR3 region has the DNA TGTGCCACCGTAGGAGGTTCCCTTCCCTACGAGCAGTACTTC. As protein: CATVGGSLPYEQYF.

On this clonotype: Here the CDR3 omits its conserved ending phenylalanine or tryptophan, so a read error is the likely source. This chain joins TRBV20-1 and TRBJ1-6, with D uncertain. Germline CDR1 DFQATT, CDR2 SNEGSKA (reference sequence). V was shortened by 0 bases and J by 13 bases, with 7 bases between the two germline ends. The CDR3 spans 11 residues. CDR3 sequence: CSAREGGPLHL. CDR3 in DNA: TGCAGTGCTAGAGAGGGAGGGCCCCTCCACCTT.

With regard to this clonotype: One end of the junction does not line up with germline, which may come from a read error. The chain couples TRBV7-9 to TRBJ1-1, with D perhaps matching TRBD1 (5 bases). Looked up from germline, CDR1 is SEHNR and CDR2 is FQNEAQ (reference sequence). The CDR3 covers 14 residues. This CDR3 reads CASRTGHRNTEASF. In nucleotides, the CDR3 is TGTGCCAGCAGAACCGGGCACAGGAACACTGAAGCTTCCTTT.

This clonotype occurred a few times. V is TRBV6-2 or TRBV6-3 and J is TRBJ2-5; possibly TRBD2 for D (5 bases). The CDR3 is made up of 14 amino acids. Germline lookup yields CDR1 MNHEY and CDR2 SVGEGT. Trimming cost V 5 bases and J 1 base, with 11 bases left between them. In nucleotides, the CDR3 is TGTGCCAGCAGTGCCCGTCGGGGCCAAGAGACCCAGTACTTC. This gives the protein CASSARRGQETQYF.

This clonotype was counted a few times. The V and J genes are TRBV7-2 and TRBJ2-7; no reliable D call. The CDR3 totals 13 residues. The V end was cut by 4 bases, the J end by 2 bases, with 9 bases between. Germline V gene data show CDR1 as SGHTA and CDR2 as FQGNSA. The CDR3 spells CASSYCFAYEQYF. For the CDR3, the DNA is TGTGCCAGCAGCTACTGTTTCGCCTACGAGCAGTACTTC.

In its sample, this clonotype was seen a few times. The chain couples TRBV19 to TRBJ2-1; TRBD2 agrees at 8 bases. Germline-derived CDR1 and CDR2 are LNHDA and SQIVND (reference sequence). The CDR3 covers 17 residues. J gave up 0 bases and V 5 bases, and 9 bases lay outside the gene matches. In DNA, the CDR3 is TGTGCCAGTAGTTCTAAGCGGGGGCGGAGCTCCTACAATGAGCAGTTCTTC. It is translated as CASSSKRGRSSYNEQFF.

The chain employs TRBV20-1 and TRBJ2-1; no definite D call. CDR1 and CDR2 from the germline V gene are DFQATT and SNEGSKA (reference sequence). With 6 bases removed from V and 8 bases from J, the gap between germline ends came to 17 bases. The CDR3 extends over 13 amino acids. The CDR3 nucleotides read TGCAGTGCCATCGCGACTGGGGTTTATGAGCAGTTCTTC. Protein: CSAIATGVYEQFF.

In its sample, this clonotype was seen a few times. This chain links TRBV7-2 with TRBJ2-5; TRBD1 matches at 7 bases. Near its end, the DNA agrees better with TRBJ2-1, so the J call may be wrong. Per the germline V gene, CDR1 is SGHTA and CDR2 is FQGNSA. The CDR3 is 13 residues long. CDR3 DNA sequence: TGTGCCAGCAGCCCGGGACAGACGGGTGAGCAGTTCTTC. The encoded protein is CASSPGQTGEQFF.

This clonotype has ten or more counts. The V gene is TRBV10-3, the J gene TRBJ2-1, with D tentatively TRBD1 or TRBD2 (6 bases each). The V gene lost 10 bases and the J gene lost 7 bases, with 11 bases spanning the gap. Germline assignment: CDR1 ENHRY and CDR2 SYGVKD. The CDR3 extends over 11 amino acids. For the CDR3, the DNA is TGTGCCACGAAAGGGGGGAATGAGCAGTTCTTC. It codes for CATKGGNEQFF.

This clonotype was observed a few times. This chain connects TRBV5-1 to TRBJ1-4; D unclear. Germline V gene data show CDR1 as SGHRS and CDR2 as YFSETQ. The CDR3 loop spans 14 amino acids. V gave up 4 bases and J gave up 3 bases, with 10 bases separating them. The CDR3 sequence is CASSPDGPNEKLFF. In nucleotides, the CDR3 is TGCGCCAGCAGCCCGGACGGCCCTAATGAAAAACTGTTTTTT.

The V gene is TRBV7-9, the J gene TRBJ2-6; possible D gene TRBD2, 6 bases. The germline gives CDR1 SEHNR, CDR2 FQNEAQ (reference sequence). The CDR3 sequence is 17 residues long. The ends were cut back, 3 bases at V and 0 bases at J, with 12 bases in the middle. In nucleotides, the CDR3 is TGTGCCAGCAGCTTCTATGGGGGGATCTCTGGGGCCAACGTCCTGACTTTC. It is translated as CASSFYGGISGANVLTF.

This clonotype was detected only a few times. The germline gene is not matched at one end of the junction; a read error may be the cause. V is TRBV4-1 and J is TRBJ2-5, with 10 bases matching TRBD2. The CDR3 consists of 18 residues. Germline V gene sequence: CDR1 MGHRA, CDR2 YSYEKL. CDR3 bases: TGCGCCAGTAGCCAAGAGATTGGGACTAGCGTTCCCCCAGAGACCCAGTACTTC. Protein: CASSQEIGTSVPPETQYF.

This clonotype was counted only a few times. The chain carries TRBV27 and TRBJ2-7; no reliable D call. Trimming pared 2 bases from V and 5 bases from J, leaving 10 bases between. Germline V gene sequence: CDR1 MNHEY, CDR2 SMNVEV (reference sequence). CDR3 length: 13 residues. The CDR3 DNA is TGTGCCAGCAGTTTACTTATCTACGACGAGCAGTACTTC. Its translation: CASSLLIYDEQYF.

This sequence joins TRBV4-2 and TRBJ1-6; D is uncertain. The CDR3 spans 14 residues. The V gene lost 3 bases and the J gene lost 10 bases, with 13 bases spanning the gap. Germline V CDR1 and CDR2: LGHNA, YNFKEQ. The CDR3 DNA is TGTGCCAGCAGCCATCCCCGCACCAACTCACCCCTCCACTTT. It yields the protein CASSHPRTNSPLHF.

This chain links TRBV7-2 with TRBJ2-5; 9 nucleotides agree with TRBD1. There are 14 residues in the CDR3. V was clipped by 6 bases and J by 4 bases; unmatched bases: 6. Germline loops: CDR1 SGHTA, CDR2 FQGNSA. This CDR3 is CASRTTGGPETQYF. CDR3 DNA sequence: TGTGCCAGCAGAACGACAGGGGGTCCAGAGACCCAGTACTTC. The complete variable domain, with remaining parts taken from reference TRBV7-2 and TRBJ2-5, reads GAGVSQSPSNKVTEKGKDVELRCDPISGHTALYWYRQSLGQGLEFLIYFQGNSAPDKSGLPSDRFSAERTGGSVSTLTIQRTQQEDSAVYLCASRTTGGPETQYFGPGTRLLVL.

This clonotype was detected only a few times. The genes are TRBV5-1 and TRBJ2-5; D uncertain. CDR3 length equals 13 residues. V was clipped by 6 bases and J by 5 bases, with 14 bases between them. CDR1 is SGHRS and CDR2 is YFSETQ in the germline V gene. The CDR3 DNA sequence: TGCGCCAGCACCAGTAGCCTATACGAGACCCAGTACTTC. It yields the protein CASTSSLYETQYF.

J is TRBJ2-7 and V is TRBV7-9, with D possibly matching TRBD2 (5 bases). This CDR3 spans 15 amino acids. CDR1 and CDR2 from the germline V gene are SEHNR and FQNEAQ (reference sequence). V was pared by 7 bases and J by 0 bases, with 16 bases between. The CDR3 nucleotides are TGTGCCAGCACCGAGGCGGCTCGGGGCTCCTACGAGCAGTACTTC. Translated, it gives CASTEAARGSYEQYF.

The CDR3 coding sequence is TGTGCCAGCAGTCAAAGGGGGGTGTGGGCTTTCTTT. This codes for CASSQRGVWAFF. This chain connects TRBV28 to TRBJ1-1, with a tentative D call TRBD1 (6 bases). This CDR3 has 12 amino acids. Looked up from germline, CDR1 is MDHEN and CDR2 is SYDVKM. The V end was cut by 5 bases, the J end by 11 bases, with 15 bases between.

This chain uses TRBV28 with TRBJ2-2, with D uncertain. V lost 1 base to trimming and J lost 3 bases, with 9 bases between them. The CDR3 contains 15 residues. CDR1 and CDR2 from the germline V gene are MDHEN and SYDVKM. This CDR3 reads CASSLLSSDTGELFF. Written as DNA, the CDR3 is TGTGCCAGCAGTTTATTGAGTTCAGACACCGGGGAGCTGTTTTTT.

This clonotype was seen at least ten times. This chain connects TRBV27 to TRBJ2-7, with D possibly being TRBD2 (6 bases). V lost 3 bases and J 1 base, leaving 7 bases between the germline ends. CDR1 is MNHEY, CDR2 SMNVEV, per germline (reference sequence). This CDR3 contains 13 residues. The CDR3 coding sequence is TGTGCCAGCAGTTTTGGGAGGTCCTACGAGCAGTACTTC. It specifies CASSFGRSYEQYF.

This clonotype turned up a few times. The chain recombines TRBV2 with TRBJ1-6, with D unclear. This CDR3 is built from 13 residues. V gave up 6 bases and J gave up 18 bases, with 21 bases separating them. The germline CDR1 and CDR2 sequences are SNHLY and FYNNEI. CDR3 sequence reads: CASSLNGANPPHF. CDR3 nucleotides: TGTGCCAGCAGCCTTAACGGAGCCAATCCTCCCCACTTT.

This clonotype was seen only once. Just one base apart from a much larger clone, this may be a read error. This chain connects TRBV5-6 to TRBJ2-5, with D possibly being TRBD1 (5 bases). CDR3 size: 15 residues. Germline values: CDR1 SGHDT, CDR2 YYEEEE. CDR3 DNA: TGTGCCAGCACCCTGACAGACCAGAGGATCGAGACCCAGTGCTTC. As protein: CASTLTDQRIETQCF.

The chain employs TRBV4-1 and TRBJ2-5; 9 bases agree with TRBD2. Germline V gives CDR1 MGHRA, CDR2 YSYEKL. This CDR3 comprises 15 residues. The junction had 11 bases not matched to a gene; V was cut back by 7 bases and J by 5 bases. This CDR3 reads CASTTGGRGGETQYF. The CDR3 region has the DNA TGCGCCAGCACCACTGGCGGGAGGGGAGGTGAGACCCAGTACTTC.

This clonotype was found once. V usage is TRBV5-6 and J usage is TRBJ2-3, with D maybe TRBD2 (7 bases). Germline values: CDR1 SGHDT, CDR2 YYEEEE. This CDR3 region has 16 residues. Between the trimmed V and J ends, which lost 4 bases and 0 bases, there was a span of 15 bases. DNA of the CDR3: TGTGCCAGCAGCCCCGGGGGGCTGTCTAGCACAGATACGCAGTATTTT. Its protein product is CASSPGGLSSTDTQYF.

In its sample, this clonotype was seen a few times. The V and J genes are TRBV7-2 and TRBJ2-1, with TRBD2 identical over 14 bases. V shed 5 bases, J shed 13 bases, and the junction held 10 bases outside the gene matches. The CDR3 consists of 15 residues. Germline loops: CDR1 SGHTA, CDR2 FQGNSA. CDR3 residues: CASSPDAGTSGGQFF. In DNA, the CDR3 is TGTGCCAGCAGCCCCGACGCTGGGACTAGCGGGGGCCAGTTCTTC. The full variable domain, rest sourced from reference TRBV7-2 and TRBJ2-1, is GAGVSQSPSNKVTEKGKDVELRCDPISGHTALYWYRQSLGQGLEFLIYFQGNSAPDKSGLPSDRFSAERTGGSVSTLTIQRTQQEDSAVYLCASSPDAGTSGGQFFGPGTRLTVL.

The chain recombines TRBV7-2 with TRBJ2-7, with D uncertain. V was cut by 5 bases and J by 3 bases, with 8 bases left in between. CDR1 and CDR2 from the germline V gene are SGHTA and FQGNSA. This CDR3 has 12 residues. The chain's CDR3 is CASSITLYEQYF. The DNA of the CDR3 is TGTGCCAGCAGCATCACCCTCTACGAGCAGTACTTC.